The 19 T cell receptor beta chains reported below all come from one sample, sequenced in a study of cytomegalovirus exposure and HLA in healthy donors. Vbeta (60) and Jbeta (13) primers were used in the PCR. Sequenced by immunoSEQ multiplex PCR; TCRdb stores in-frame clones only, minus some. Seen here are about 240,000 clones, about 80% observed once, and the top ten hold roughly 7.4%. What was sequenced was PBMCs. These receptors were taken from a woman in her sixties or seventies in good health and CMV-seropositive.

This chain links TRBV29-1 with TRBJ2-1, with a tentative D call TRBD1 (6 bases). The CDR3 is 14 amino acids. Trimming cost V 7 bases and J 6 bases, with 19 bases left between them. Germline CDR1 is SQVTM and CDR2 is ANQGSEA. CDR3 loop: CSAFDRTLGNEQFF. In DNA, the CDR3 is TGCAGCGCCTTCGACAGGACCCTGGGCAATGAGCAGTTCTTC.

This chain links TRBV19 with TRBJ2-3; 10 nucleotides agree with TRBD2. The CDR3 loop spans 14 amino acids. From germline, CDR1 is LNHDA and CDR2 SQIVND (reference sequence). Losses at the gene ends were 5 bases for V and 5 bases for J; bases not matched to a gene: 4. As DNA, the CDR3 is TGTGCCAGTAGTCCTTTAGCGGGAGGAGATACGCAGTATTTT. This codes for CASSPLAGGDTQYF. Variable domain in full (rest from reference TRBV19 and TRBJ2-3): DGGITQSPKYLFRKEGQNVTLSCEQNLNHDAMYWYRQDPGQGLRLIYYSQIVNDFQKGDIAEGYSVSREKKESFPLTVTSAQKNPTAFYLCASSPLAGGDTQYFGPGTRLTVL.

This clone was recorded a few times. This chain joins TRBV6-5 and TRBJ2-7; D gene ambiguous. CDR1 is MNHEY, CDR2 SVGAGI, per germline. Trimming shortened V by 4 bases and J by 2 bases, and 6 bases separated the two germline ends. CDR3 size: 12 residues. The CDR3, as DNA: TGTGCCAGCAGTTCCAACACCTACGAGCAGTACTTC. Its translation: CASSSNTYEQYF.

The chain's CDR3 is CASSDDRAHEQFF. In nucleotides, the CDR3 is TGTGCCAGCAGTGATGACAGGGCTCATGAGCAGTTCTTC. The chain links TRBV2 to TRBJ2-1, with 7 positions matching TRBD1. With V trimmed by 3 bases and J by 8 bases, 4 bases remained unmatched. The CDR3 consists of 13 residues. Per germline, CDR1 SNHLY and CDR2 FYNNEI.

The genes are TRBV2 and TRBJ1-1, with D perhaps TRBD1 (6 bases). Trimming stripped 4 bases from V and 3 bases from J, with 18 bases between. CDR1 and CDR2 (germline): SNHLY, FYNNEI. The CDR3 runs 16 residues. In DNA, the CDR3 is TGTGCCAGCAGTGGAGGTGTCAGGGGCGTATACACTGAAGCTTTCTTT. It codes for CASSGGVRGVYTEAFF.

This clone was found once. J is TRBJ2-5 and V is TRBV5-1, with a possible D match to TRBD2 (5 bases). The CDR3 contains 15 residues. The germline CDR1 and CDR2 sequences are SGHRS and YFSETQ. Between the trimmed V and J ends, which lost 7 bases and 4 bases, there was a span of 20 bases. As DNA, the CDR3 is TGCGCCAGCCACCCGGAGGCGGGCGGGTCAGAGACCCAGTACTTC. Translation: CASHPEAGGSETQYF.

The genes are TRBV29-1 and TRBJ2-2; D possibly corresponds to TRBD1 (6 bases). The germline CDR1 and CDR2 sequences are SQVTM and ANQGSEA. This CDR3 spans 15 amino acids. With 0 bases removed from V and 5 bases from J, the gap between germline ends came to 13 bases. CDR3 amino acids: CSVEETGRGTGELFF. The CDR3 bases are TGCAGCGTTGAAGAAACAGGGAGAGGAACCGGGGAGCTGTTTTTT.

This rearrangement joins TRBV5-4 to TRBJ2-1, with a possible D match to TRBD1 (5 bases). The V end lost 4 bases, the J end lost 7 bases, and 9 bases lay between the germline ends. Looked up from germline, CDR1 is SGHNT and CDR2 is YYREEE (reference sequence). The CDR3 sequence is 12 residues long. The CDR3 is CASSPPGNEQFF. CDR3 DNA sequence: TGTGCCAGCAGCCCGCCAGGGAATGAGCAGTTCTTC.

The chain links TRBV29-1 to TRBJ1-2; D is unclear. CDR3 length: 13 residues. CDR1 SQVTM and CDR2 ANQGSEA come from the germline V gene. The ends were cut back, 0 bases at V and 4 bases at J, with 9 bases in the middle. As DNA, the CDR3 is TGCAGCGTTGAAGATCCACGGGTCTATGGCTACACCTTC. Residues: CSVEDPRVYGYTF. Supplemented by reference TRBV29-1 and TRBJ1-2, the full variable domain reads SAVISQKPSRDICQRGTSLTIQCQVDSQVTMMFWYRQQPGQSLTLIATANQGSEATYESGFVIDKFPISRPNLTFSTLTVSNMSPEDSSIYLCSVEDPRVYGYTFGSGTRLTVV.

This chain links TRBV5-1 with TRBJ1-2; D might be TRBD1 (5 bases). This CDR3 comprises 15 residues. Between the trimmed V and J ends, which lost 0 bases and 7 bases, there was a span of 16 bases. Germline lookup yields CDR1 SGHRS and CDR2 YFSETQ. The CDR3 region is CASSLEGSSYRGYTF. The CDR3 coding sequence is TGCGCCAGCAGCTTGGAGGGGTCAAGCTATCGTGGCTACACCTTC. The full variable domain, in which reference TRBV5-1 and TRBJ1-2 provide the parts outside the CDR3, is KAGVTQTPRYLIKTRGQQVTLSCSPISGHRSVSWYQQTPGQGLQFLFEYFSETQRNKGNFPGRFSGRQFSNSRSEMNVSTLELGDSALYLCASSLEGSSYRGYTFGSGTRLTVV.

The chain links TRBV6-4 to TRBJ2-7; D gene unclear. V lost 4 bases, J lost 3 bases, and 16 bases lay in between. The length of the CDR3 is 15 residues. Germline CDR1 is MRHNA and CDR2 is SNTAGT. In DNA form, the CDR3 reads TGTGCCAGCAGTGTCCCCTCGGTCCATTACTACGAGCAGTACTTC. It yields the protein CASSVPSVHYYEQYF.

This rearrangement joins TRBV9 to TRBJ2-7, with 10 bases lining up with TRBD2. The CDR3 has 16 amino acids. Germline CDR1 and CDR2: SGDLS and YYNGEE. The V gene end was trimmed by 4 bases and the J gene end by 3 bases; junction bases not matched to a gene: 10. CDR3 amino acids: CASSPHLAGVSYEQYF. The CDR3 DNA reads as TGTGCCAGCAGCCCCCACCTAGCGGGAGTTAGCTACGAGCAGTACTTC. Full variable domain (rest looked up from reference TRBV9 and TRBJ2-7): DSGVTQTPKHLITATGQRVTLRCSPRSGDLSVYWYQQSLDQGLQFLIQYYNGEERAKGNILERFSAQQFPDLHSELNLSSLELGDSALYFCASSPHLAGVSYEQYFGPGTRLTVT.

The chain has TRBV28 and TRBJ2-7; the match to TRBD1 covers 8 bases. The V and J ends lost 2 bases and 6 bases, in that order; junction bases with no gene match: 6. The germline gives CDR1 MDHEN, CDR2 SYDVKM. The CDR3 covers 14 residues. The CDR3 sequence: CASSLRQGAGEQYF. CDR3 DNA sequence: TGTGCCAGCAGTTTAAGGCAGGGGGCCGGCGAGCAGTACTTC.

The chain employs TRBV7-9 and TRBJ2-6; D call uncertain. Germline values: CDR1 SEHNR, CDR2 FQNEAQ (reference sequence). CDR3 length: 15 amino acids. V was trimmed by 1 base and J by 3 bases, leaving 7 bases between them. The CDR3 sequence: CASSLGRFGANVLTF. For the CDR3, the DNA is TGTGCCAGCAGCTTAGGGAGATTTGGGGCCAACGTCCTGACTTTC.

A few counts support this clone. The genes are TRBV10-1 and TRBJ2-3; D is undetermined. Germline V CDR1 and CDR2: WNHNN, SYGVQD (reference sequence). The CDR3 is 12 residues long. Trimming removed 10 bases at V and 4 bases at J, with 12 bases between. The CDR3 region has the DNA TGCGCCACCATAGCCCCGGCAGATACGCAGTATTTT. Its translation is CATIAPADTQYF.

The rearrangement joins TRBV6-5 to TRBJ2-5; 9 bases align to TRBD2. Germline V gene lookup returns CDR1 MNHEY and CDR2 SVGAGI. Unmatched junction bases numbered 8, after V lost 7 bases and J lost 2 bases. This CDR3 has 15 residues. The CDR3 DNA sequence: TGTGCCAGCACCGAGGGACTAGCAACGCAAGAGACCCAGTACTTC. Translating gives CASTEGLATQETQYF.

The chain has TRBV2 and TRBJ1-2; 10 nucleotides agree with TRBD1. J was trimmed by 8 bases and V by 6 bases; bases with no gene match: 12. CDR1 is SNHLY, CDR2 FYNNEI, per germline. This CDR3 spans 15 amino acids. The CDR3 DNA reads TGTGCCAGCAGATCCCAGACAGGGGGCTTGGACGGCTACACCTTC. Translating it yields CASRSQTGGLDGYTF.

The rearrangement joins TRBV7-9 to TRBJ2-1, with 7 positions matching TRBD2. Looked up from germline, CDR1 is SEHNR and CDR2 is FQNEAQ (reference sequence). Unmatched junction bases numbered 10, after V lost 5 bases and J lost 6 bases. This CDR3 is built from 15 residues. The CDR3 is CASSPRTSPFNEQFF. The DNA of the CDR3 is TGTGCCAGCAGCCCACGGACTAGTCCCTTCAATGAGCAGTTCTTC.

V and J are TRBV18 and TRBJ2-2; D is uncertain. Deletions cut 0 bases from V and 4 bases from J, with 3 bases between. The CDR3 consists of 13 residues. The V gene's germline CDR1 is KGHSH and CDR2 LQKENI. CDR3 in amino acids: CASSPPSTGELFF. The CDR3 DNA reads as TGTGCCAGCTCACCACCTAGCACCGGGGAGCTGTTTTTT.